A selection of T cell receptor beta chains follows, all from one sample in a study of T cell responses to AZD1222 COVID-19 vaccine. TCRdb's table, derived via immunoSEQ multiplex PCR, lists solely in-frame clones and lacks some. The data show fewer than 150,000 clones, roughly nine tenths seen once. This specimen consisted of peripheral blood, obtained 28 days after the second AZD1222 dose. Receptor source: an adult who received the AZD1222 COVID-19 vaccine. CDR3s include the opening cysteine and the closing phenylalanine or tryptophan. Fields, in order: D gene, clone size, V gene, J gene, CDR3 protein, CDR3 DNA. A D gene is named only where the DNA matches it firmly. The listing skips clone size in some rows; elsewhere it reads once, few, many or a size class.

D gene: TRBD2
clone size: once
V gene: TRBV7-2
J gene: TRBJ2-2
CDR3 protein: CASSLRGLAAGNTGELFF
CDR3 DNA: TGTGCCAGCAGCTTAAGGGGACTAGCGGCAGGGAACACCGGGGAGCTGTTTTTT

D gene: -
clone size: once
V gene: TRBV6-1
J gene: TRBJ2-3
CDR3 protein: CASSDTPGHIVGDTQYF
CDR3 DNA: TGTGCCAGCAGTGATACCCCGGGACATATTGTCGGAGATACGCAGTATTTT

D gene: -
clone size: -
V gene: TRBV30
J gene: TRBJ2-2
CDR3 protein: CAWSVLGNTGELFF
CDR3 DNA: TGTGCCTGGAGTGTACTCGGGAACACCGGGGAGCTGTTTTTT

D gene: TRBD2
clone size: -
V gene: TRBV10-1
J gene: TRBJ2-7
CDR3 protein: CASSWTSGKSYEQYF
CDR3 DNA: TGCGCCAGCAGTTGGACTAGCGGGAAGTCCTACGAGCAGTACTTC

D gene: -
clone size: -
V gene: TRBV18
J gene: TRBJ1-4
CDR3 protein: CASSPREATNEKLFF
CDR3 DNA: TGTGCCAGCTCACCCCGGGAGGCTACTAATGAAAAACTGTTTTTT

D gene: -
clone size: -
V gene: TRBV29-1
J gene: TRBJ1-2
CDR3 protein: CSALGSGTLRNYGYTF
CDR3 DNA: TGCAGCGCCTTGGGGTCAGGAACACTAAGAAACTATGGCTACACCTTC

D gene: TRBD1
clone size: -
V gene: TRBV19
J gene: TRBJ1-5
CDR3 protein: CASSHGQGSNQPQHF
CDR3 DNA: TGTGCCAGTAGTCACGGACAGGGTTCCAATCAGCCCCAGCATTTT

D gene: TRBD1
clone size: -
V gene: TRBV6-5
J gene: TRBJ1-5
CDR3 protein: CASSWTGASNQPQHF
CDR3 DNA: TGTGCCAGCAGTTGGACAGGGGCTAGCAATCAGCCCCAGCATTTT

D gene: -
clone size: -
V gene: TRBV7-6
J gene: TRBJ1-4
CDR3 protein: CASIPTPTNEKLFF
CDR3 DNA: TGTGCCAGCATCCCGACACCAACTAATGAAAAACTGTTTTTT

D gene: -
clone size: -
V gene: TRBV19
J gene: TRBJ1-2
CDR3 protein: CASTPRVGRPHGYTF
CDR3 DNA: TGTGCCAGTACCCCTAGGGTGGGACGGCCACATGGCTACACCTTC

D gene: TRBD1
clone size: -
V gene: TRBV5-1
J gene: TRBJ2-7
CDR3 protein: CASSSTRTGDEQYF
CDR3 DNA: TGCGCCAGCAGCTCTACCAGGACAGGGGACGAGCAGTACTTC

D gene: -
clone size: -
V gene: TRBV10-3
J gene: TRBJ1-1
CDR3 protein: CAISGTSAPEAFF
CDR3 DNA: TGTGCCATCAGCGGGACTTCGGCCCCCGAAGCTTTCTTT

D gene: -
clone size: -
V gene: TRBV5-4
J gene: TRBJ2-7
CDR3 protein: CASSLAALGHEQYF
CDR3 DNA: TGTGCCAGCAGCTTGGCTGCATTGGGCCACGAGCAGTACTTC

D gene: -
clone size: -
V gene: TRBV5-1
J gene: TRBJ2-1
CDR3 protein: CASSLPGSYNEQFF
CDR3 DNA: TGCGCCAGCAGCTTGCCGGGATCCTACAATGAGCAGTTCTTC